These 25 T cell receptor beta chains share one sample of origin, sequenced in a study of blood T cell repertoires in COVID-19. Sequencing used immunoSEQ multiplex PCR; TCRdb keeps in-frame clones, though not all of them. The data show tens of thousands of clones, more than 75% seen once. Sequences were obtained from peripheral blood. These receptor sequences come from a human donor with acute or convalescent COVID-19. The donor label of this sample is uncertain.

J is TRBJ1-4 and V is TRBV6-8; 11 nucleotides agree with TRBD1. Looked up from germline, CDR1 is MNHGY and CDR2 is SAAAGT. V gave up 6 bases and J gave up 7 bases; unmatched junction bases: 13. There are 17 residues in the CDR3. CDR3 nucleotide sequence: TGTGCCAGCAGGGGACAGGGGGTAACGGGGTCGGGTGAAAAACTGTTTTTT. Translation: CASRGQGVTGSGEKLFF.

V usage is TRBV5-1 and J usage is TRBJ1-1; unclear D gene. CDR1 SGHRS and CDR2 YFSETQ come from the germline V gene. The V end was cut by 0 bases, the J end by 2 bases, with 11 bases between. CDR3 length equals 15 residues. CDR3 nucleotides: TGCGCCAGCAGCTTGGGTGGCGGATTTAACACTGAAGCTTTCTTT. It yields the protein CASSLGGGFNTEAFF.

The gene calls are TRBV4-3 and TRBJ1-2; D ambiguous. CDR1 and CDR2 (germline): LGHNA, YSLEER. Trimming stripped 5 bases from V and 4 bases from J, with 8 bases between. The CDR3 totals 12 residues. The CDR3 sequence is CASSGQSYGYTF. The CDR3 region has the DNA TGCGCCAGCAGCGGGCAGAGCTATGGCTACACCTTC.

There are a few counts of this clone. The gene calls are TRBV9 and TRBJ1-3, with D possibly being TRBD1 (6 bases). CDR3 size: 15 residues. V was pared by 3 bases and J by 8 bases, with 18 bases between. CDR1 and CDR2 from the germline V gene are SGDLS and YYNGEE. The CDR3 nucleotides are TGTGCCAGCAGCGGGAGACAGGCCGCAAGAGACACCATATATTTT. This encodes CASSGRQAARDTIYF.

The chain uses TRBV6-6 and TRBJ1-1, with 8 bases aligning to TRBD1. J was trimmed by 7 bases and V by 6 bases; bases with no gene match: 7. Per germline, CDR1 MNHNY and CDR2 SVGAGI (reference sequence). The CDR3 sequence is 13 residues long. CDR3 nucleotides: TGTGCCAGCAGCGGGACAGGTTCCGGTGAAGCTTTCTTT. It is translated as CASSGTGSGEAFF.

J is TRBJ1-1 and V is TRBV18; D gene uncertain. Germline values: CDR1 KGHSH, CDR2 LQKENI. This CDR3 region has 16 residues. The germline V and J ends were trimmed by 2 bases and 4 bases, with 17 bases remaining between them. The CDR3 region has the DNA TGTGCCAGCTCACCATCGAGGTCTTGGGAGGGCACTGAAGCTTTCTTT. It encodes CASSPSRSWEGTEAFF.

The rearrangement uses TRBV11-3 and TRBJ1-3; TRBD1 matches 8 bases. This CDR3 is built from 16 residues. V trimming: 5 bases; J trimming: 0 bases; junction bases outside the gene matches: 6. Germline loops: CDR1 SGHNT, CDR2 YENEEA. DNA of the CDR3: TGTGCCAGCAGCCCGAGGACAGGGATCTCTGGAAACACCATATATTTT. This gives the protein CASSPRTGISGNTIYF. Variable domain in full (rest from reference TRBV11-3 and TRBJ1-3): EAGVVQSPRYKIIEKKQPVAFWCNPISGHNTLYWYLQNLGQGPELLIRYENEEAVDDSQLPKDRFSAERLKGVDSTLKIQPAELGDSAVYLCASSPRTGISGNTIYFGEGSWLTVV.

The chain carries TRBV11-3 and TRBJ2-5, with 13 bases fitting TRBD2. Trimming removed 4 bases from V and 2 bases from J; junction bases left unmatched: 4. CDR1 and CDR2 (germline): SGHNT, YENEEA. The CDR3 contains 16 residues. Here the CDR3 reads CASSSGTSGEQETQYF. The DNA for the CDR3 is TGTGCCAGCAGCTCAGGGACTAGCGGGGAGCAAGAGACCCAGTACTTC.

As DNA, the CDR3 is TGCAGCGTGGGGAGAGTGCCGAACACTGAAGCTTTCTTT. Residues: CSVGRVPNTEAFF. The V call is TRBV29-1, the J call TRBJ1-1; no definite D call. The germline V gene encodes CDR1 SQVTM and CDR2 ANQGSEA. The V end was cut by 6 bases, the J end by 1 base, with 12 bases between. The CDR3 totals 13 residues.

The genes are TRBV30 and TRBJ2-4; TRBD2 is a possible D gene (6 bases). Germline values: CDR1 GTSNPN, CDR2 SVGIG (reference sequence). V shed 4 bases and J shed 6 bases, with 13 bases lying between them. The CDR3 loop spans 13 amino acids. In DNA form, the CDR3 reads TGTGCCTGGACCACGGAGGAGGGAAACATTCAGTACTTC. Its translation: CAWTTEEGNIQYF.

The rearrangement uses TRBV15 and TRBJ1-2; tentatively, D is TRBD1 (5 bases). Trimming took 0 bases from V and 0 from J, leaving 8 bases between them. The CDR3 covers 15 residues. The germline V gene has CDR1 LNHNV and CDR2 YYDKDF (reference sequence). CDR3 nucleotides: TGTGCCACCAGCAGAGACAGGGCGTCTAACTATGGCTACACCTTC. It yields the protein CATSRDRASNYGYTF.

The chain combines TRBV30 with TRBJ2-7; maybe TRBD1 (6 bases). CDR1 is GTSNPN and CDR2 is SVGIG in the germline V gene (reference sequence). This CDR3 spans 15 amino acids. Trimming removed 2 bases from V and 2 bases from J, with 16 bases in between. In DNA, the CDR3 is TGTGCCTGGAGTACATACCGGGACATAGCCTACGAGCAGTACTTC. Translation: CAWSTYRDIAYEQYF.

This clone showed up just a few times. The chain carries TRBV4-3 and TRBJ2-3; TRBD2 agrees at 11 bases. CDR1 LGHNA and CDR2 YSLEER come from the germline V gene. There are 18 residues in the CDR3. J was trimmed by 4 bases and V by 4 bases; bases with no gene match: 13. The CDR3 reads CASSPSPRTSGWADTQYF. The CDR3 DNA sequence: TGCGCCAGCAGCCCATCTCCCAGGACTAGCGGGTGGGCAGATACGCAGTATTTT.

The chain joins TRBV2 to TRBJ1-5; the D gene is possibly TRBD1 (6 bases). The germline V gene encodes CDR1 SNHLY and CDR2 FYNNEI. V was trimmed by 7 bases and J by 0 bases, leaving 19 bases between them. The CDR3 contains 17 residues. CDR3 nucleotide sequence: TGTGCCAGCACCCGACAGGTTACGACTTTTAGCAATCAGCCCCAGCATTTT. Encoded protein: CASTRQVTTFSNQPQHF.

The chain couples TRBV12-3 or TRBV12-4 to TRBJ1-1; 7 nucleotides align to TRBD1. The junction had 4 bases not matched to a gene; V was cut back by 8 bases and J by 1 base. The CDR3 totals 13 residues. The CDR3 region is CASQGTANTEAFF. The CDR3 DNA is TGTGCCAGCCAAGGGACAGCGAACACTGAAGCTTTCTTT.

The table lists this clone with a count of one. The chain links TRBV19 to TRBJ2-1; 9 bases are shared with TRBD2. From germline, CDR1 is LNHDA and CDR2 SQIVND (reference sequence). The CDR3 totals 16 residues. The V and J ends lost 2 bases and 8 bases, in that order; junction bases with no gene match: 10. Here the CDR3 reads CASSILGGLAADEQFF. Here the CDR3 DNA reads TGTGCCAGTAGTATATTGGGGGGACTAGCCGCGGATGAGCAGTTCTTC.

This clone has only one observation. V and J are TRBV27 and TRBJ1-1; TRBD1 aligns across 8 bases. Germline V gene lookup returns CDR1 MNHEY and CDR2 SMNVEV (reference sequence). The J segment lost 1 base and the V segment lost 3 bases, leaving 1 base of the junction unmatched. This CDR3 is 14 amino acids long. CDR3 protein: CASSLGTGNTEAFF. CDR3 in DNA: TGTGCCAGCAGTTTGGGGACAGGGAACACTGAAGCTTTCTTT.

This clone was recorded once. The rearrangement links TRBV6-6 to TRBJ1-2; no reliable D call. Germline lookup yields CDR1 MNHNY and CDR2 SVGAGI (reference sequence). The CDR3 is made up of 15 amino acids. V shed 6 bases and J shed 7 bases, with 21 bases lying between them. This CDR3 is CASRSTEGVDGGYTF. The CDR3 nucleotides are TGTGCCAGCAGATCTACAGAGGGAGTCGACGGTGGCTACACCTTC.

The chain combines TRBV5-4 with TRBJ1-6, with TRBD1 identical over 8 bases. The ends lost 1 base at V and 10 bases at J; junction bases unmatched: 13. There are 17 residues in the CDR3. From germline, CDR1 is SGHNT and CDR2 YYREEE (reference sequence). The chain's CDR3 is CASSLTRTGWKKSPLHF. The CDR3, as DNA: TGTGCCAGCAGCTTGACAAGGACAGGGTGGAAGAAATCACCCCTCCACTTT.

V usage is TRBV7-9 and J usage is TRBJ1-3; D unclear. The germline gives CDR1 SEHNR, CDR2 FQNEAQ (reference sequence). Trimming left V 5 bases short and J 2 bases short, with 7 bases between. CDR3 length: 13 amino acids. DNA of the CDR3: TGTGCCAGCAGCGATAGCGCTGGAAACACCATATATTTT. Its protein product is CASSDSAGNTIYF.

This chain uses TRBV11-3 with TRBJ2-2, with 7 positions matching TRBD2. Germline V gene sequence: CDR1 SGHNT, CDR2 YENEEA. V lost 5 bases to trimming and J lost 6 bases; unmatched junction nucleotides: 0. The CDR3 is 12 residues long. In DNA, the CDR3 is TGTGCCAGCAGCCGGGAGGCCGGGGAGCTGTTTTTT. This sequence encodes CASSREAGELFF. Looking up the rest from reference TRBV11-3 and TRBJ2-2 gives the full variable domain: EAGVVQSPRYKIIEKKQPVAFWCNPISGHNTLYWYLQNLGQGPELLIRYENEEAVDDSQLPKDRFSAERLKGVDSTLKIQPAELGDSAVYLCASSREAGELFFGEGSRLTVL.

The rearrangement uses TRBV19 and TRBJ1-5; TRBD1 agrees at 10 bases. V trimming: 4 bases; J trimming: 5 bases; junction bases outside the gene matches: 2. The CDR3 totals 14 residues. Germline CDR1 is LNHDA and CDR2 is SQIVND (reference sequence). Here the CDR3 reads CASSRQGAYQPQHF. CDR3 nucleotides: TGTGCCAGTAGTAGACAGGGGGCCTATCAGCCCCAGCATTTT.

This clone was seen more than once but under ten times. This chain joins TRBV11-1 and TRBJ2-7, with a possible D match to TRBD1 (6 bases). The CDR3 spans 14 residues. The germline CDR1 and CDR2 sequences are SGHAT and FQDESV (reference sequence). The V and J ends lost 1 base and 2 bases respectively, with 9 bases between them. The CDR3 DNA follows: TGTGCCAGCAGCTTAGAACAGGGCCCCTACGAGCAGTACTTC. Translating gives CASSLEQGPYEQYF.

This clone was counted only a few times. The gene calls are TRBV2 and TRBJ1-4; 11 bases are a match to TRBD1. Germline lookup yields CDR1 SNHLY and CDR2 FYNNEI. Trimming cost V 6 bases and J 5 bases; bases outside gene matches: 5. CDR3 length: 15 residues. The CDR3 coding sequence is TGTGCCAGCAGACCCGGGACAGGGGGGAATGAAAAACTGTTTTTT. As protein: CASRPGTGGNEKLFF.

V gene TRBV10-2 combines with J gene TRBJ1-2, with 9 bases fitting TRBD1. With V trimmed by 5 bases and J by 5 bases, 3 bases remained unmatched. Germline CDR1 and CDR2: WSHSY and SAAADI. This CDR3 has 13 amino acids. CDR3 in amino acids: CASSQGQGYGYTF. The CDR3 DNA sequence: TGCGCCAGCAGTCAGGGACAGGGTTATGGCTACACCTTC.